Below, one TCR beta chain is given with its context. This entry is derived from a study of blood T cell repertoires in COVID-19. For the study at large: There were acute and convalescent COVID-19 samples, and they came from the United States, Italy and Spain. Sources were T cells, B-cell-depleted T cells, or PBMCs; the material itself was cDNA or gDNA.

As processed by the authors: For nucleated cells, counts were estimated from reference gene primer amplification. Assay used: immunoSEQ multiplex PCR; TCRdb lists only in-frame clones, some missing. D and trimming were read from the DNA, whereas the V and J calls and clone size are those reported in that table. The sample yields about 200,000 clones, 80% to 90% seen once. V shed 7 bases and J 6 bases; nucleotides not matched to a gene: 6. The CDR3 contains 13 residues. Germline CDR1 is MDHEN and CDR2 is SYDVKM. The source material was peripheral blood. This clonotype was obtained from a woman aged 45-65 years with acute or convalescent COVID-19. V usage is TRBV28 and J usage is TRBJ1-1; 9 nucleotides agree with TRBD1. The CDR3 DNA sequence: TGTGCCAGCAACACACAGGGGGCCTCTGAAGCTTTCTTT. This encodes CASNTQGASEAFF.